Presented here are 15 T cell receptor beta chains from one specimen sequenced in a study of T cells in Graves' hyperthyroidism and ophthalmopathy. TCR beta CDR3 region amplification was performed from RNA transcripts. The primer set for the first-round RT-PCR of the TCR CDR3 was HTBI. One entry per CDR3 protein, called by TCRdb with MiXCR from the multiplex PCR reads. The data contain hundreds of thousands of distinct CDR3 sequences, approximately 14% of them singletons. What was sequenced was blood. The source of these receptors is a young woman with Graves' hyperthyroidism that later progressed to Graves' ophthalmopathy.

This clonotype was counted at least ten times. The V gene is TRBV11-2, the J gene TRBJ2-3; TRBD1 might be the D (6 bases). V was shortened by 3 bases and J by 1 base, with 14 bases between the two germline ends. The germline gives CDR1 SGHAT, CDR2 FQNNGV. The CDR3 is 16 residues long. Here the CDR3 reads CASSFMGARGTDTQYF. The CDR3, as DNA: TGTGCCAGCAGCTTTATGGGGGCGCGGGGCACAGATACGCAGTATTTT.

This clonotype was seen repeatedly, ten times or more. The genes are TRBV6-1 and TRBJ1-1; D perhaps matches TRBD1 (5 bases). CDR1 MNHNS and CDR2 SASEGT come from the germline V gene. There are 15 residues in the CDR3. The V gene lost 6 bases and the J gene lost 0 bases, with 14 bases spanning the gap. CDR3 DNA sequence: TGTGCCAGCAGCCCCACCGGGACGGTGAACACTGAAGCTTTCTTT. This translates into CASSPTGTVNTEAFF.

Comments on this clonotype: Since a much larger clone is just one base distant, this may be a read error. The V call is TRBV3-1, the J call TRBJ1-1; tentative D call: TRBD1 (6 bases). CDR3 length: 13 residues. CDR1 is LGHDT, CDR2 YNNKEL, per germline (reference sequence). The CDR3 loop is CASRPTGRTEAYF. As DNA, the CDR3 is TGTGCCAGCAGACCGACAGGTCGCACTGAAGCTTACTTT.

This clonotype was recorded many times. The V and J genes are TRBV20-1 and TRBJ2-7, with TRBD2 matching 8 bases. CDR1 is DFQATT, CDR2 SNEGSKA, per germline (reference sequence). The length of the CDR3 is 13 residues. The V gene end was trimmed by 5 bases and the J gene end by 1 base; junction bases not matched to a gene: 4. CDR3 protein: CSAVSSGSYEQYF. CDR3 DNA: TGCAGTGCTGTGTCTAGCGGGTCCTACGAGCAGTACTTC.

Comments on this clonotype: A much more abundant neighbour one base away suggests this may be a read error. The chain joins TRBV24-1 to TRBJ2-2, with 11 bases lining up with TRBD2. Germline V lookup: CDR1 KGHDR, CDR2 SFDVKD. The CDR3 covers 16 residues. Here the CDR3 DNA reads TGTGCCATCAGTGACTCGAGGACTAGCGGGACCGGGGAGCTGTTTTTT. Protein: CAISDSRTSGTGELFF.

As regards this clonotype: A much larger clone lies one base from this, so it may be a read error. This chain joins TRBV28 and TRBJ2-5; D is uncertain. The CDR3 is made up of 13 amino acids. Germline-derived CDR1 and CDR2 are MDHEN and SYDVKM. In nucleotides, the CDR3 is TGTGTCAGCAGGTACGGCCCTCAAGAGACCCAGTACTTC. Protein product: CVSRYGPQETQYF.

This clonotype was observed a handful of times. The rearrangement uses TRBV5-1 and TRBJ1-2; D gene unclear. Germline assignment: CDR1 SGHRS and CDR2 YFSETQ. The CDR3 covers 13 residues. V dropped 0 bases and J dropped 8 bases, with 11 bases sitting between them. The CDR3 DNA reads as TGCGCCAGCAGCTTGGACACTACTCAAGGCTACACCTTC. Translating it yields CASSLDTTQGYTF.

This clonotype was seen many times. In DNA form, the CDR3 reads TGCGCCAGCAGCTCTACTTTGACCCAGTACTTC. This encodes CASSSTLTQYF. J is TRBJ2-5 and V is TRBV5-1, with no clear D. Germline V gene lookup returns CDR1 SGHRS and CDR2 YFSETQ. CDR3 length: 11 residues. Trimming removed 3 bases from V and 7 bases from J, with 7 bases in between.

At least ten counts were recorded for this clonotype. The gene calls are TRBV18 and TRBJ2-7; no clear D gene. CDR1 is KGHSH and CDR2 is LQKENI in the germline V gene. This CDR3 comprises 11 residues. V lost 9 bases, J lost 0 bases, and 6 bases lay in between. The CDR3 coding sequence is TGTGCCAGTCGGTCCTCCTACGAGCAGTACTTC. This translates into CASRSSYEQYF.

This clonotype was picked up many times. V usage is TRBV4-1 and J usage is TRBJ1-2, with D perhaps TRBD1 (6 bases). Germline V lookup: CDR1 MGHRA, CDR2 YSYEKL. The CDR3 contains 15 residues. The V and J ends lost 2 bases and 5 bases respectively, with 15 bases between them. CDR3 amino acids: CASSQWSSQGYGYTF. The CDR3 DNA sequence: TGCGCCAGCAGCCAATGGTCTAGCCAGGGGTATGGCTACACCTTC.

V is TRBV5-8 and J is TRBJ1-5; D is unresolved. Germline V gene lookup returns CDR1 SGHTS and CDR2 YDEGEE. The V end lost 0 bases, the J end lost 7 bases, and 17 bases lay between the germline ends. The CDR3 sequence is 16 residues long. The CDR3 region has the DNA TGTGCCAGCAGCTTGGTTGGACTCTCACAAGCCCAGCCCCAGCATTTT. It codes for CASSLVGLSQAQPQHF.

This clonotype showed up many times. The chain uses TRBV11-2 and TRBJ2-5; 8 bases are a match to TRBD2. Germline lookup yields CDR1 SGHAT and CDR2 FQNNGV. The CDR3 sequence is 15 residues long. The trim removed 7 bases at V and 0 bases at J, leaving 7 bases unmatched. The CDR3, as DNA: TGTGCCAGCATCAAAACGGGACTAGACCAAGAGACCCAGTACTTC. Translation: CASIKTGLDQETQYF. Using reference TRBV11-2 and TRBJ2-5 for the parts outside the CDR3, the full variable domain is EAGVAQSPRYKIIEKRQSVAFWCNPISGHATLYWYQQILGQGPKLLIQFQNNGVVDDSQLPKDRFSAERLKGVDSTLKIQPAKLEDSAVYLCASIKTGLDQETQYFGPGTRLLVL.

This clonotype was observed many times. V and J are TRBV10-3 and TRBJ2-2; D possibly corresponds to TRBD2 (5 bases). This CDR3 region has 14 residues. Trimming cost V 2 bases and J 8 bases, with 12 bases left between them. CDR1 is ENHRY and CDR2 is SYGVKD in the germline V gene. CDR3 sequence (DNA): TGTGCCATCAGTGAGGACCACACTAGGGGGGAGCTGTTTTTT. The encoded protein is CAISEDHTRGELFF.

This clonotype was recorded at least ten times. The gene calls are TRBV7-3 and TRBJ1-3; D gene unclear. V gave up 4 bases and J gave up 0 bases, with 10 bases separating them. Germline assignment: CDR1 SGHTA and CDR2 FQGTGA. CDR3 length equals 15 residues. The CDR3 bases are TGTGCCAGCAGCTCGGACGGCCCCTCTGGAAACACCATATATTTT. It encodes CASSSDGPSGNTIYF.

This clonotype was counted many times. V and J are TRBV20-1 and TRBJ2-4; the D call may be TRBD1 or TRBD2 (6 bases each). The V gene lost 6 bases and the J gene lost 8 bases, with 17 bases spanning the gap. The CDR3 is made up of 13 amino acids. CDR1 DFQATT and CDR2 SNEGSKA come from the germline V gene (reference sequence). The CDR3, as DNA: TGCAGTGCCAGGGGACGGTGGGGGGACATTCAGTACTTC. Translation: CSARGRWGDIQYF.